This T cell receptor (beta chain) was recorded in a study of CD8 T cells in Susac syndrome. Study-level background: There were Susac syndrome patients who were therapy-naive at blood draw, others on corticosteroids, and others on intravenous immunoglobulin alone. Findings and caveats of the study: There were some 16 Susac-specific public clones in total CD8+ repertoires and roughly 5 in CD8+ TEMRA repertoires. The authors acknowledged that their TCR sequencing and HLA analysis involved a relatively small number of individuals.

Roughly 0.45 to 1 ug RNA was reverse transcribed with random hexamers. TCRdb independently ran MiXCR on the immunoSEQ multiplex PCR reads; one entry per CDR3 protein. The sample gives over 20,000 distinct CDR3 sequences, around 93% of which show up once; 0.63% is in the top ten. Note on this clonotype: Its antigen is not identified.

CDR1 MDHEN and CDR2 SYDVKM come from the germline V gene. This CDR3 comprises 13 residues. V was pared by 3 bases and J by 8 bases, with 13 bases between. The sample taken for sequencing was CD8+ T cells from PBMCs. The V gene is TRBV28, the J gene TRBJ1-2; D possibly corresponds to TRBD1 (5 bases). The TCR originated in a human donor with Susac syndrome. CDR3 sequence: CASSLLPRGGYTF. CDR3 coding DNA: TGTGCCAGCAGTTTGCTCCCCCGGGGGGGCTACACCTTC.